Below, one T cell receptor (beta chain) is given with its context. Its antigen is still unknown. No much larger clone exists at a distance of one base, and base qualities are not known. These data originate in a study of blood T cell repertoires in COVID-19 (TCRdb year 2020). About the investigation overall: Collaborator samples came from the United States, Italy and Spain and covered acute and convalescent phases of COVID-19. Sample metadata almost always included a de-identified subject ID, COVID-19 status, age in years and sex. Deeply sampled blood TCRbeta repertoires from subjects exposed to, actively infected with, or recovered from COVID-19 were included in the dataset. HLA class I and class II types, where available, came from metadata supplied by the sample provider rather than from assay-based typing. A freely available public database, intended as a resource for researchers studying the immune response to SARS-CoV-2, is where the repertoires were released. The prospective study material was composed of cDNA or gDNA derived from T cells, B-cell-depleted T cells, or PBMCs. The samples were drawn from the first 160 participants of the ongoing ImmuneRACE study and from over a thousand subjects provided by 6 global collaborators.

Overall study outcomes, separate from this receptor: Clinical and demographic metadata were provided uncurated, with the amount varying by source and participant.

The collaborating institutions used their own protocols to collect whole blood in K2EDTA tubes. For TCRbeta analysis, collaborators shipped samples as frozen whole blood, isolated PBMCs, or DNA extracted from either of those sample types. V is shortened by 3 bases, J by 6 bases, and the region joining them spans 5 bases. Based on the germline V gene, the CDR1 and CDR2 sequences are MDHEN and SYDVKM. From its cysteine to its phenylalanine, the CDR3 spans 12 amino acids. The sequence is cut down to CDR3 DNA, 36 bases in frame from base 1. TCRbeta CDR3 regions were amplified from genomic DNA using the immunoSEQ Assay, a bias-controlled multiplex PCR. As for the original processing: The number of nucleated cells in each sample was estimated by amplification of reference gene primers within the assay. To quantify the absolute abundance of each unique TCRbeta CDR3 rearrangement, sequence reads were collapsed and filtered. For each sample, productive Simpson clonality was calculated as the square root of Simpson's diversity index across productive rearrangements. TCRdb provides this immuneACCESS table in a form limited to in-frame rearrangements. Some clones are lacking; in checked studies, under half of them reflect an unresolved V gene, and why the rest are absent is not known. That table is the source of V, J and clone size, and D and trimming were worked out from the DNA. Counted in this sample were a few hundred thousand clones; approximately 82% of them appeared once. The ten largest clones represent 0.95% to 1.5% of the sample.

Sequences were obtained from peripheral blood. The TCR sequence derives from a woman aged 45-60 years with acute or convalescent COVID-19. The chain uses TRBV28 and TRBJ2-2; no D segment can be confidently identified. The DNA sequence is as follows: TGTGCCAGCAGTTTGAGATCCGGGGAGCTGTTTTTT. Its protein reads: CASSLRSGELFF. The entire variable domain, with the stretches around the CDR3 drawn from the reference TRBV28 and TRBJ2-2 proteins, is DVKVTQSSRYLVKRTGEKVFLECVQDMDHENMFWYRQDPGLGLRLIYFSYDVKMKEKGDIPEGYSVSREKKERFSLILESASTNQTSMYLCASSLRSGELFFGEGSRLTVL.